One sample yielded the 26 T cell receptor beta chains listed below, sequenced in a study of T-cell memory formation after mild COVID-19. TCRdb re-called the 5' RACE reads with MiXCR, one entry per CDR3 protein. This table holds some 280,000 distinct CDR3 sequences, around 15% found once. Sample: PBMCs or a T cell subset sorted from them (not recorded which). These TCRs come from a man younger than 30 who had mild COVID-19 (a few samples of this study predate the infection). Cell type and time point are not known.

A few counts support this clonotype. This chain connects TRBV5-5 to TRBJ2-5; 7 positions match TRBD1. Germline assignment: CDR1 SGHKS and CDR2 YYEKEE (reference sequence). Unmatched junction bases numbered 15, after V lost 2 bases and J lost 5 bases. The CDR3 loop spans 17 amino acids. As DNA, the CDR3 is TGTGCCAGCAGCTTACGTGGACAGGCGGGTCTGGGGGAGACCCAGTACTTC. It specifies CASSLRGQAGLGETQYF. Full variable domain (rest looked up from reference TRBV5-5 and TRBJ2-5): DAGVTQSPTHLIKTRGQQVTLRCSPISGHKSVSWYQQVLGQGPQFIFQYYEKEERGRGNFPDRFSARQFPNYSSELNVNALLLGDSALYLCASSLRGQAGLGETQYFGPGTRLLVL.

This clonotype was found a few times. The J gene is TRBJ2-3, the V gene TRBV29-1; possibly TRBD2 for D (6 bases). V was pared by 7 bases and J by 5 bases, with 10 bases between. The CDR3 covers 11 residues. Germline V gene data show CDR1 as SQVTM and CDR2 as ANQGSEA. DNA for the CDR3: TGCAGCGCCGGGAGTCTAGATACGCAGTATTTT. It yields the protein CSAGSLDTQYF.

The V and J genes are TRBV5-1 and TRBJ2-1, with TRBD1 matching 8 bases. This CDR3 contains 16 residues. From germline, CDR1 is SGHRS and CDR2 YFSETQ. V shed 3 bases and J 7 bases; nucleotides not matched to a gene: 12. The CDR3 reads CASSWGTGGSRNEQFF. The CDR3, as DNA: TGCGCCAGCAGCTGGGGGACAGGAGGGTCTAGAAATGAGCAGTTCTTC.

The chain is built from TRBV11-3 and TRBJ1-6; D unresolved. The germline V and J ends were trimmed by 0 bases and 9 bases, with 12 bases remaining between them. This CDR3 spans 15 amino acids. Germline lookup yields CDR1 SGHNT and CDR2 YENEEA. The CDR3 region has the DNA TGTGCCAGCAGCTTAGATCCCCGAGCGGGTTCACCCCTCCACTTT. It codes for CASSLDPRAGSPLHF.

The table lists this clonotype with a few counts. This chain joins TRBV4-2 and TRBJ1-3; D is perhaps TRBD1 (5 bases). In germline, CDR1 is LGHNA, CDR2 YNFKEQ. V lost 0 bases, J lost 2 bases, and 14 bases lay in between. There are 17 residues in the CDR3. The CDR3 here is CASSQDQSAGTGNTIYF. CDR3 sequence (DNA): TGTGCCAGCAGCCAAGATCAAAGCGCAGGGACTGGAAACACCATATATTTT.

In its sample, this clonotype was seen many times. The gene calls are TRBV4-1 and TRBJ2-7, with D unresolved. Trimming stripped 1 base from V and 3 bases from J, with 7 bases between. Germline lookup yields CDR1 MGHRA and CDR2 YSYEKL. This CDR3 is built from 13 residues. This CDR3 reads CASSQGSLYEQYF. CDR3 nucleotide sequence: TGCGCCAGCAGCCAAGGTTCCCTCTACGAGCAGTACTTC.

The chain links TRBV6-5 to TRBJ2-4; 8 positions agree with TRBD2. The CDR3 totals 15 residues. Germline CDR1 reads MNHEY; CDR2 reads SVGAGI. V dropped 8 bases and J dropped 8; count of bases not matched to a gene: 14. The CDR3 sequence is CASGATGGAMDIQYF. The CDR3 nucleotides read TGTGCCAGCGGGGCGACCGGGGGGGCGATGGACATTCAGTACTTC.

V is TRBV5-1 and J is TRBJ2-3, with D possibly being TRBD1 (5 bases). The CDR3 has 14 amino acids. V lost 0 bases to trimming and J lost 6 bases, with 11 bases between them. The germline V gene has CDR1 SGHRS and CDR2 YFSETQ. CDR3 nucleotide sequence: TGCGCCAGCAGCTTGGGCAGGGAAGTTGATACGCAGTATTTT. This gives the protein CASSLGREVDTQYF.

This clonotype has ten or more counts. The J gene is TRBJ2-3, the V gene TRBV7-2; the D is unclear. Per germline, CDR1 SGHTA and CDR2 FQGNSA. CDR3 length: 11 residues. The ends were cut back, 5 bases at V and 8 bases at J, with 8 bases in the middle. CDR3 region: CASSESSTQYF. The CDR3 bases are TGTGCCAGCAGCGAGTCTAGTACGCAGTATTTT.

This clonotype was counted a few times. CDR3 in amino acids: CASPRAGLGQPQHF. In DNA form, the CDR3 reads TGTGCCAGCCCTAGGGCCGGGTTGGGCCAGCCCCAGCATTTT. V gene TRBV6-2 or TRBV6-3 combines with J gene TRBJ1-5; no clear D gene. Deletions cut 8 bases from V and 7 bases from J, with 18 bases between. Per the germline V gene, CDR1 is MNHEY and CDR2 is SVGEGT. The CDR3 is 14 amino acids.

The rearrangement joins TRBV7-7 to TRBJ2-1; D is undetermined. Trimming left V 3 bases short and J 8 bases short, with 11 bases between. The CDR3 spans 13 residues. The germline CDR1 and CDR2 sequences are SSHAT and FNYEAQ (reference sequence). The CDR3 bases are TGTGCCAGCAGCTTGAACCTGGTCGATGAGCAGTTCTTC. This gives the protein CASSLNLVDEQFF.

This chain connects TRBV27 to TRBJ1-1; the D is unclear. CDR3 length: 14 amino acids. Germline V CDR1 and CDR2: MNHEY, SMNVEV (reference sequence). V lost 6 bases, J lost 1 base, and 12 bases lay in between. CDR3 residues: CASRPTTSNTEAFF. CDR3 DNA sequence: TGTGCCAGCAGACCGACAACTTCGAACACTGAAGCTTTCTTT.

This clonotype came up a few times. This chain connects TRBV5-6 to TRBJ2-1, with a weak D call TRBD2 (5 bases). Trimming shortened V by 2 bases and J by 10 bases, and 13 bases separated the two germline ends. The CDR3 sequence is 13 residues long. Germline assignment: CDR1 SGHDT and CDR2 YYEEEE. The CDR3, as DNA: TGTGCCAGCAGCTTTGAGGCCAGGAGGGAGCAGTTCTTC. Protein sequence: CASSFEARREQFF. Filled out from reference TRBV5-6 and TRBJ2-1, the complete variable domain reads DAGVTQSPTHLIKTRGQQVTLRCSPKSGHDTVSWYQQALGQGPQFIFQYYEEEERQRGNFPDRFSGHQFPNYSSELNVNALLLGDSALYLCASSFEARREQFFGPGTRLTVL.

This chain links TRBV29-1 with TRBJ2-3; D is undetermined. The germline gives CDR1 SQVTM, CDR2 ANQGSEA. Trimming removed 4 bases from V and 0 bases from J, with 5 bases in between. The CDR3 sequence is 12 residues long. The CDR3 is CSVVASTDTQYF. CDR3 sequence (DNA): TGCAGCGTTGTGGCTAGCACAGATACGCAGTATTTT.

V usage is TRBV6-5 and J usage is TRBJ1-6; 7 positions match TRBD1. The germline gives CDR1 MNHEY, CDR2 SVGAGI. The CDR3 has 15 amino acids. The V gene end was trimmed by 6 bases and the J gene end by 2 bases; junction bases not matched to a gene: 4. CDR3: CASRQGFAYNSPLHF. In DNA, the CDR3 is TGTGCCAGCAGACAGGGGTTTGCCTATAATTCACCCCTCCACTTT.

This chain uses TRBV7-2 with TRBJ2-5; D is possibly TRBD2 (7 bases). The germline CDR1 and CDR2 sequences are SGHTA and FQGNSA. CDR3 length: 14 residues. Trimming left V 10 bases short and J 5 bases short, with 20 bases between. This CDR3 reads CATTLGGPWETQYF. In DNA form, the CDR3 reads TGTGCCACCACCTTGGGGGGGCCGTGGGAGACCCAGTACTTC.

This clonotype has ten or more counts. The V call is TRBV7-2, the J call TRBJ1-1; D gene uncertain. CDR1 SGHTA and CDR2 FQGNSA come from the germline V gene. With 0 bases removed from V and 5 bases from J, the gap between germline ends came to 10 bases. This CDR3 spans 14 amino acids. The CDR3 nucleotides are TGTGCCAGCAGCTTAGCGGCGGGTAGGACTGAAGCTTTCTTT. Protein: CASSLAAGRTEAFF.

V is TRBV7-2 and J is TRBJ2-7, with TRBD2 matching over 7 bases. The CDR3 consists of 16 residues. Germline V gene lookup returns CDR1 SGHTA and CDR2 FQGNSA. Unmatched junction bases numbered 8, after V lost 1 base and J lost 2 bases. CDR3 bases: TGTGCCAGCAGCTTAGTGAGTGGGGGGGAGCCCTACGAGCAGTACTTC. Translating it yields CASSLVSGGEPYEQYF.

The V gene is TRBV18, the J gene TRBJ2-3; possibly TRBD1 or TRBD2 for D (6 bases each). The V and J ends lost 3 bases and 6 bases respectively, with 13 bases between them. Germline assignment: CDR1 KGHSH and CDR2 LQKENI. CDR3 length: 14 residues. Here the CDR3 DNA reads TGTGCCAGCTCACCGCTAGAAGGGGGGGATACGCAGTATTTT. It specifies CASSPLEGGDTQYF.

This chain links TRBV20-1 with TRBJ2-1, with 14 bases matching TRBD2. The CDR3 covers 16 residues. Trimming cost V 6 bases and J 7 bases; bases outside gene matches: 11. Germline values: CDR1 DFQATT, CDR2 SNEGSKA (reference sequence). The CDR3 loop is CSATGLAGATRNEQFF. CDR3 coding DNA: TGCAGTGCCACGGGACTAGCGGGGGCGACACGGAATGAGCAGTTCTTC.

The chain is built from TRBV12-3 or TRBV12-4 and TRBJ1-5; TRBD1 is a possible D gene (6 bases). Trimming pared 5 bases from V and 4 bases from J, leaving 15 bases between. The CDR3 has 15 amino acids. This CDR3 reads CASSQQGLGNQPQHF. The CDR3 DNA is TGTGCCAGCAGTCAACAGGGTCTAGGGAATCAGCCCCAGCATTTT.

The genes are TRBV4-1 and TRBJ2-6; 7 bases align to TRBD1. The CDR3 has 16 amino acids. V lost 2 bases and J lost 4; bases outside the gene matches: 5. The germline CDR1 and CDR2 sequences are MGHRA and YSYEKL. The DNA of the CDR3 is TGCGCCAGCAGCCAACCGACAGGGAACGGGGCCAACGTCCTGACTTTC. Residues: CASSQPTGNGANVLTF.

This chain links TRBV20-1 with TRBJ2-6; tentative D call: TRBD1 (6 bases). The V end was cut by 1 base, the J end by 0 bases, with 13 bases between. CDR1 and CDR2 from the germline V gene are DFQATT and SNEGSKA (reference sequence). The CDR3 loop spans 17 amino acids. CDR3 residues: CSARVWTESSGANVLTF. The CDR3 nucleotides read TGCAGTGCTAGAGTATGGACAGAGAGCTCTGGGGCCAACGTCCTGACTTTC.

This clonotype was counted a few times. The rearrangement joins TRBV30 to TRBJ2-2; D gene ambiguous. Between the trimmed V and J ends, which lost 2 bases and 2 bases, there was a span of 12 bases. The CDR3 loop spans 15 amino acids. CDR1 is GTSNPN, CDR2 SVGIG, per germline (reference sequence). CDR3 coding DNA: TGTGCCTGGAGTCCCACGCCGGTAAACACCGGGGAGCTGTTTTTT. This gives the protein CAWSPTPVNTGELFF.

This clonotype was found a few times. CDR3 in amino acids: CASSGVPDSTDTQYF. CDR3 in DNA: TGTGCCAGCAGCGGAGTTCCTGACAGCACAGATACGCAGTATTTT. The V call is TRBV6-2 or TRBV6-3, the J call TRBJ2-3; D is undetermined. The V gene's germline CDR1 is MNHEY and CDR2 SVGEGT. V shed 6 bases and J shed 0 bases, with 13 bases lying between them. The CDR3 is made up of 15 amino acids.

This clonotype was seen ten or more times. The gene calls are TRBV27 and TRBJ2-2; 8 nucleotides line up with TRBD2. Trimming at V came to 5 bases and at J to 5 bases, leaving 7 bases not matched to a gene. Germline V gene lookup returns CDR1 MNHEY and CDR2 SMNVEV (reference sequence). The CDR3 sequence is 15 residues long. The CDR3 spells CASSPGLVGTGELFF. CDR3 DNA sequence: TGTGCCAGCAGTCCGGGACTAGTTGGAACCGGGGAGCTGTTTTTT.